The 12 T cell receptor beta chains presented below share a single source sample, sequenced in a study of tumor-infiltrating lymphocytes in primary liver carcinoma. Germline DNA was also extracted, and blood RNA was taken from unsorted whole blood. The researchers produced TCR beta cDNA from approximately 460 ng total RNA with a constant-region primer. Slightly modified ARM-PCR with three nested multiplex PCR rounds yielded TCR beta libraries. The first two PCR rounds, nine to ten cycles each, used TRBV1-TRBV30 forward primers and a C-beta reverse primer. MiXCR, applied by TCRdb to the multiplex PCR reads, yields one record per CDR3 protein. The profile shows roughly 180,000 distinct CDR3 sequences, about 60% of them singletons. The source material was peripheral blood. The receptor set was obtained from a man aged 40-55 years with primary liver carcinoma and hepatitis B virus infection.

The chain couples TRBV5-6 to TRBJ1-5; no definite D call. This CDR3 spans 14 amino acids. Between the trimmed V and J ends, which lost 2 bases and 0 bases, there was a span of 6 bases. The germline V gene encodes CDR1 SGHDT and CDR2 YYEEEE. The CDR3: CASSFGASNQPQHF. CDR3 coding DNA: TGTGCCAGCAGCTTTGGCGCTAGCAATCAGCCCCAGCATTTT. Full variable domain (outside the CDR3, taken from reference TRBV5-6 and TRBJ1-5): DAGVTQSPTHLIKTRGQQVTLRCSPKSGHDTVSWYQQALGQGPQFIFQYYEEEERQRGNFPDRFSGHQFPNYSSELNVNALLLGDSALYLCASSFGASNQPQHFGDGTRLSIL.

This clonotype was found a few times. The genes are TRBV10-3 and TRBJ2-2; 8 bases are a match to TRBD2. CDR3 length: 15 amino acids. J lost 5 bases, V lost 2 bases, and 4 bases had no gene match. CDR1 is ENHRY, CDR2 SYGVKD, per germline. The CDR3 reads CAISEILAATGELFF. In DNA, the CDR3 is TGTGCCATCAGTGAGATACTAGCGGCGACCGGGGAGCTGTTTTTT.

The table lists this clonotype with a few counts. J is TRBJ2-1 and V is TRBV6-1, with 10 bases lining up with TRBD2. The length of the CDR3 is 17 residues. After removal of 3 bases from V and 2 bases from J, the junction contained 7 bases not matched to a gene. Germline V lookup: CDR1 MNHNS, CDR2 SASEGT. Here the CDR3 DNA reads TGTGCCAGCAGTGAGAGGGCTAGCGGGAGTACCTACAATGAGCAGTTCTTC. Residues: CASSERASGSTYNEQFF.

V is TRBV4-2 and J is TRBJ2-2; D gene uncertain. CDR1 is LGHNA and CDR2 is YNFKEQ in the germline V gene. This CDR3 has 14 residues. The germline V and J ends were trimmed by 9 bases and 5 bases, with 16 bases remaining between them. The CDR3 loop reads CARNQDPATGELFF. The CDR3 region has the DNA TGTGCCAGAAACCAAGATCCAGCTACCGGGGAGCTGTTTTTT.

Of note for this clonotype: The junction shows a germline mismatch at one end, possibly a read error. The chain joins TRBV4-1 to TRBJ1-1, with D maybe TRBD1 (6 bases). The CDR3 spans 17 residues. CDR1 and CDR2 from the germline V gene are MGHRA and YSYEKL. In DNA form, the CDR3 reads TGCGCCACCAGCCAAGAGGGGATGGGGGGCGCAAACACTGAAGCTTTCTTT. Its translation: CATSQEGMGGANTEAFF.

This chain joins TRBV6-6 and TRBJ2-5; a weak D match, TRBD2 (6 bases). This CDR3 comprises 13 residues. CDR1 is MNHNY and CDR2 is SVGAGI in the germline V gene (reference sequence). The V end was cut by 8 bases, the J end by 2 bases, with 12 bases between. The CDR3 sequence is CASWRDQQETQYF. DNA of the CDR3: TGTGCCAGCTGGAGGGATCAGCAAGAGACCCAGTACTTC.

This clonotype was found many times. V is TRBV29-1 and J is TRBJ2-1; 7 nucleotides agree with TRBD1. CDR1 and CDR2 from the germline V gene are SQVTM and ANQGSEA. CDR3 length: 14 amino acids. After removal of 6 bases from V and 3 bases from J, the junction contained 8 bases not matched to a gene. The CDR3 loop is CSVIGQDRYNEQFF. In nucleotides, the CDR3 is TGCAGCGTCATTGGACAGGACCGCTACAATGAGCAGTTCTTC.

This chain joins TRBV6-6 and TRBJ2-5; D may match TRBD1 or TRBD2 (5 bases each). The CDR3 loop spans 16 amino acids. From germline, CDR1 is MNHNY and CDR2 SVGAGI (reference sequence). Trimming took off 0 bases at V and 1 base at J, with 12 bases between the two ends. CDR3 sequence reads: CASSYSLHGTQETQYF. For the CDR3, the DNA is TGTGCCAGCAGTTACTCTTTACACGGGACCCAAGAGACCCAGTACTTC.

Comments on this clonotype: At one end the junction does not follow the germline gene, possibly because of a read error. The chain recombines TRBV11-2 with TRBJ2-1; TRBD2 is a possible D gene (6 bases). The CDR3 sequence is 15 residues long. CDR1 and CDR2 (germline): SGHAT, FQNNGV. The CDR3 reads CAGSSSSVQGNERFF. Written as DNA, the CDR3 is TGTGCCGGCAGCTCCTCTAGCGTTCAGGGAAATGAGCGGTTCTTC.

Remarks on this clonotype: A much larger clone is a single base away; this may be a read error. The chain uses TRBV11-1 and TRBJ2-1, with D possibly matching TRBD2 (5 bases). V was trimmed by 5 bases and J by 0 bases, leaving 14 bases between them. The V gene's germline CDR1 is SGHAT and CDR2 FQDESV (reference sequence). The CDR3 runs 16 residues. The CDR3 DNA reads as TGTGCCAGCAGCCCACAACAGAGCGGCTCCTACAATGAGCAGTTCTTC. This codes for CASSPQQSGSYNEQFF. The full variable domain, in which reference TRBV11-1 and TRBJ2-1 provide the parts outside the CDR3, is EAEVAQSPRYKITEKSQAVAFWCDPISGHATLYWYRQILGQGPELLVQFQDESVVDDSQLPKDRFSAERLKGVDSTLKIQPAELGDSAMYLCASSPQQSGSYNEQFFGPGTRLTVL.

Points on this clonotype: A read error is likely, as this CDR3 ends without the conserved phenylalanine or tryptophan. The chain combines TRBV29-1 with TRBJ1-1; D is possibly TRBD1 (5 bases). The CDR3 length is 13 residues. CDR1 SQVTM and CDR2 ANQGSEA come from the germline V gene. The V end lost 3 bases, the J end lost 5 bases, and 13 bases lay between the germline ends. For the CDR3, the DNA is TGCAGCGTTGACCAGGGAGCAGGGACTGAAGCTTTCTGT. Its protein is CSVDQGAGTEAFC.

This chain links TRBV10-2 with TRBJ2-7; D possibly corresponds to TRBD1 (5 bases). Trimming cost V 2 bases and J 2 bases, with 10 bases left between them. The CDR3 contains 14 residues. Per germline, CDR1 WSHSY and CDR2 SAAADI. The chain's CDR3 is CASSEGAGTYEQYF. DNA for the CDR3: TGCGCCAGCAGTGAGGGGGCAGGAACCTACGAGCAGTACTTC.